The rows below give T cell receptor beta chains drawn from one sample of a study of blood T cell repertoires in COVID-19. Clones were read by immunoSEQ multiplex PCR, and TCRdb kept only the in-frame ones, dropping some. The sample lists around 39,000 clones; around 85% were seen once. The material sequenced was peripheral blood. The receptors were sampled from a man in his forties with active COVID-19. Both conserved end residues are part of each CDR3. D genes are given only for firm matches. Clone size is shown for a subset of rows, as once, few, many or a class of expanded clone.

clone_size	v_call	d_call	j_call	cdr3_nt	cdr3_aa
.	TRBV19	TRBD1	TRBJ2-1	TGTGCCAGTAGTGCCCGGGCCAGGGGGCACAATGAGCAGTTCTTC	CASSARARGHNEQFF
.	TRBV9	.	TRBJ1-2	TGTGCCAGCAGCGTAGAGGGGCAGAGCTATGGCTACACCTTC	CASSVEGQSYGYTF
.	TRBV7-7	.	TRBJ2-3	TGTGCTAGCAGCTTAGCGACGGGAGCTCCAGATACGCAGTATTTT	CASSLATGAPDTQYF
.	TRBV9	TRBD2	TRBJ2-1	TGTGCCAGCAGCCCGAGACTAGCGGGAGTAGGGGATGAGCAGTTCTTC	CASSPRLAGVGDEQFF
.	TRBV19	TRBD1	TRBJ1-2	TGTGCCAGTAGTCTTCGACAGGGGGCCTATGGCTACACCTTC	CASSLRQGAYGYTF
.	TRBV15	.	TRBJ1-5	TGTGCCACCAGCAGGGACAGATATCAGCCCCAGCATTTT	CATSRDRYQPQHF
.	TRBV9	.	TRBJ2-3	TGTGCCAGCAACGCAGGGAGCACAGATACGCAGTATTTT	CASNAGSTDTQYF
few	TRBV9	TRBD2	TRBJ2-3	TGTGCCAGCAGCGTAGGACTAGCGGGAGGTACAGATACGCAGTATTTT	CASSVGLAGGTDTQYF
.	TRBV29-1	TRBD1	TRBJ1-1	TGCAGCGGGCGAGGGGGCCCCAACACTGAAGCTTTCTTT	CSGRGGPNTEAFF
.	TRBV5-1	.	TRBJ1-4	TGCGCCAGCAGCTTGTCGGCAGGGAGGGAAAAACTGTTTTTT	CASSLSAGREKLFF
.	TRBV13	.	TRBJ1-1	TGTGCCAGCAGCCTGGACAGGAACACTGAAGCTTTCTTT	CASSLDRNTEAFF
.	TRBV19	.	TRBJ1-5	TGTGCCAGTACAGGGTATAGCAATCAGCCCCAGCATTTT	CASTGYSNQPQHF
.	TRBV10-3	.	TRBJ1-1	TGTGCCATCAAGGTTCGGGGGGGGGACACTGAAGCTTTCTTT	CAIKVRGGDTEAFF
once	TRBV28	TRBD2	TRBJ2-7	TGTGCCAGCAGTTTACACGGGGGACTAGCGGGACCTTACGAGCAGTACTTC	CASSLHGGLAGPYEQYF
.	TRBV24-1	TRBD2	TRBJ2-1	TGTGCCACCAGTGCCGGGACTAGCGGGAATGAGCAGTTCTTC	CATSAGTSGNEQFF
once	TRBV5-1	.	TRBJ1-2	TGCGCCAGCAGCTTCGACTCCCTTAGCGGCTACACCTTC	CASSFDSLSGYTF
.	TRBV5-1	TRBD1	TRBJ1-1	TGCGCCAGCAGCTTACTAGACAGGGTGAACACTGAAGCTTTCTTT	CASSLLDRVNTEAFF
.	TRBV7-3	.	TRBJ1-6	TGTGCCAGCAGCTTAGGCAGGTCTGGGTCACCCCTCCACTTT	CASSLGRSGSPLHF
once	TRBV7-7	TRBD1	TRBJ2-2	TGTGCCAGCAGCTCGAGGACAGGGGCGAACACCGGGGAGCTGTTTTTT	CASSSRTGANTGELFF
.	TRBV28	.	TRBJ2-7	TGTGCCAGCAGTCGAGGAGGGGACTACGAGCAGTACTTC	CASSRGGDYEQYF
.	TRBV11-3	.	TRBJ2-5	TGTGCCAGCAGTCTCCGGACAGAGGGGACCCAGTACTTC	CASSLRTEGTQYF
.	TRBV6-2/TRBV6-3	TRBD2	TRBJ2-2	TGTGCCAGCAGTTACCGGGGACTAGCGGGAGCCGTACACACCGGGGAGCTGTTTTTT	CASSYRGLAGAVHTGELFF
.	TRBV27	.	TRBJ2-7	TGTGCCAGCAGTTTATCCCCCGGACAATACGAGCAGTACTTC	CASSLSPGQYEQYF
.	TRBV9	.	TRBJ1-3	TGTGCCAGCAGCGTAGAGTCGGCGGGGGGGAACACCATATATTTT	CASSVESAGGNTIYF
once	TRBV9	.	TRBJ1-1	TGTGCCAGCAGCTCCGCGTGGGGGGACTCAGGAGCTGAAGCTTTCTTT	CASSSAWGDSGAEAFF
.	TRBV9	.	TRBJ2-6	TGTGCCAGCAGCCCTCACCAGGGGTCTGTTCTCTCTGGGGCCAACGTCCTGACTTTC	CASSPHQGSVLSGANVLTF
.	TRBV5-1	.	TRBJ1-1	TGCGCCAGCAGCCCCGTTGGAGGGACGATTAACACTGAAGCTTTCTTT	CASSPVGGTINTEAFF
.	TRBV28	.	TRBJ1-1	TGTGCCAGCAGTTTGACAGCCGAGAACACTGAAGCTTTCTTT	CASSLTAENTEAFF
.	TRBV19	TRBD1	TRBJ1-1	TGTGCCAGTAGTATAGAAAGGACAGGGAGTAACACTGAAGCTTTCTTT	CASSIERTGSNTEAFF